Presented here are 17 T cell receptor beta chains from one specimen sequenced in a study of T cell changes during pregnancy in multiple sclerosis. Assay: immunoSEQ multiplex PCR; the TCRdb copy retains only in-frame clones and omits some. The data show around 66,000 clones, with 75% to 95% seen just once and less than 1.5% held by the top ten. The source material was peripheral blood, sampled after pregnancy. These receptors originate from a female donor in good health, enrolled as a control in a pregnancy study.

The chain is built from TRBV4-3 and TRBJ2-1; D perhaps matches TRBD1 (5 bases). Trimming removed 0 bases from V and 0 bases from J, with 15 bases in between. Germline V gene lookup returns CDR1 LGHNA and CDR2 YSLEER. The CDR3 extends over 18 amino acids. The CDR3 here is CASSQDQGRTRSYNEQFF. The CDR3 DNA is TGCGCCAGCAGCCAAGATCAGGGAAGGACCCGCTCCTACAATGAGCAGTTCTTC.

This chain links TRBV5-1 with TRBJ2-7; the match to TRBD1 covers 9 bases. V lost 3 bases and J lost 6; bases outside the gene matches: 7. This CDR3 comprises 14 residues. Germline CDR1 is SGHRS and CDR2 is YFSETQ. The CDR3 sequence is CASSSGTGTIEQYF. The CDR3 DNA reads TGCGCCAGCAGCTCGGGGACAGGGACAATCGAGCAGTACTTC.

The V gene is TRBV5-6, the J gene TRBJ2-7; TRBD2 matches at 8 bases. This CDR3 region has 15 residues. Germline V gene lookup returns CDR1 SGHDT and CDR2 YYEEEE. Losses at the gene ends were 4 bases for V and 2 bases for J; bases not matched to a gene: 8. Here the CDR3 reads CASSRLAGGTYEQYF. CDR3 sequence (DNA): TGTGCCAGCAGCCGTCTGGCGGGAGGTACCTACGAGCAGTACTTC.

The V gene is TRBV5-6, the J gene TRBJ2-1; D possibly corresponds to TRBD2 (6 bases). The V end was cut by 4 bases, the J end by 9 bases, with 17 bases between. CDR1 is SGHDT and CDR2 is YYEEEE in the germline V gene. The length of the CDR3 is 14 residues. Here the CDR3 reads CASSRGLPSGEQFF. CDR3 in DNA: TGTGCCAGCAGCCGGGGACTCCCGTCGGGTGAGCAGTTCTTC.

CDR3 nucleotide sequence: TGTGCCAGCAGGCTAGGTCTCCAAGAGACCCAGTACTTC. This encodes CASRLGLQETQYF. The chain joins TRBV5-8 to TRBJ2-5; D gene uncertain. Deletions cut 5 bases from V and 1 base from J, with 9 bases between. Germline lookup yields CDR1 SGHTS and CDR2 YDEGEE. The CDR3 runs to 13 residues.

This clone was detected only once. The genes are TRBV9 and TRBJ2-1; 8 bases agree with TRBD1. There are 14 residues in the CDR3. J gave up 2 bases and V 3 bases, and 1 base lay outside the gene matches. The germline CDR1 and CDR2 sequences are SGDLS and YYNGEE. In nucleotides, the CDR3 is TGTGCCAGCAGCGGGGGACAGGCCTACAATGAGCAGTTCTTC. Translation gives CASSGGQAYNEQFF.

This clone occurred a few times. The chain is built from TRBV19 and TRBJ2-5, with a tentative D call TRBD1 (6 bases). Between the trimmed V and J ends, which lost 10 bases and 3 bases, there was a span of 18 bases. This CDR3 comprises 14 residues. The germline CDR1 and CDR2 sequences are LNHDA and SQIVND (reference sequence). The CDR3: CATRTALDEETQYF. The DNA for the CDR3 is TGTGCCACCAGGACAGCCCTAGACGAAGAGACCCAGTACTTC.

The chain is built from TRBV10-3 and TRBJ1-1; TRBD1 is a possible D gene (5 bases). Germline values: CDR1 ENHRY, CDR2 SYGVKD. This CDR3 is 16 amino acids long. Trimming removed 2 bases from V and 6 bases from J, with 19 bases in between. The CDR3 is CAISEGSPGGVAEAFF. The CDR3 DNA reads as TGTGCCATCAGTGAGGGCAGTCCGGGGGGAGTCGCTGAAGCTTTCTTT.

By share, this clone counts as medium-sized. The chain links TRBV4-2 to TRBJ1-1; TRBD1 agrees at 8 bases. The CDR3 is 16 amino acids. Per germline, CDR1 LGHNA and CDR2 YNFKEQ. V dropped 0 bases and J dropped 4; count of bases not matched to a gene: 7. Here the CDR3 DNA reads TGTGCCAGCAGCCAAGATAGTCCAGGGGGCATCACTGAAGCTTTCTTT. It specifies CASSQDSPGGITEAFF.

Regarding this clone: It is unclear where the CDR3 begins or ends on the DNA, so no DNA is shown, and the CDR3 is as TCRdb lists it. The chain has TRBV6-5 and TRBJ1-4. Germline loops: CDR1 MNHEY, CDR2 SVGAGI. Termini included, the CDR3 measures 14 amino acids. The chain's CDR3 is CASSSSVLGEKLFF.

J is TRBJ1-2 and V is TRBV28; D call uncertain. With 6 bases removed from V and 4 bases from J, the gap between germline ends came to 15 bases. The CDR3 length is 14 residues. From germline, CDR1 is MDHEN and CDR2 SYDVKM. The CDR3, as DNA: TGTGCCAGCAGGACCCCCCGGGGTACCTATGGCTACACCTTC. Translated: CASRTPRGTYGYTF.

The chain is built from TRBV11-3 and TRBJ1-1; 8 nucleotides line up with TRBD1. There are 13 residues in the CDR3. Germline V gene sequence: CDR1 SGHNT, CDR2 YENEEA. The V and J ends lost 4 bases and 6 bases, in that order; junction bases with no gene match: 4. The CDR3: CASSSQGVPEAFF. The CDR3 DNA follows: TGTGCCAGCAGCTCACAGGGGGTACCTGAAGCTTTCTTT.

The chain recombines TRBV9 with TRBJ2-3; 9 bases map to TRBD1. Germline V gene data show CDR1 as SGDLS and CDR2 as YYNGEE. The CDR3 totals 14 residues. Trimming at V came to 3 bases and at J to 4 bases, leaving 3 bases not matched to a gene. DNA of the CDR3: TGTGCCAGCAGCGCCAGACAGGGGGCAGATACGCAGTATTTT. Its protein product is CASSARQGADTQYF.

The chain combines TRBV11-2 with TRBJ1-1; D possibly corresponds to TRBD1 (5 bases). Trimming left V 5 bases short and J 6 bases short, with 13 bases between. CDR3 size: 13 residues. Germline-derived CDR1 and CDR2 are SGHAT and FQNNGV. DNA for the CDR3: TGTGCCAGCAGCCTAAGAGTAGGGGCTGAAGCTTTCTTT. Translated: CASSLRVGAEAFF.

This clone has just one count. The genes are TRBV7-2 and TRBJ2-7, with a tentative D call TRBD1 (5 bases). CDR3 size: 15 residues. Germline CDR1 SGHTA, CDR2 FQGNSA. Trimming shortened V by 2 bases and J by 3 bases, and 14 bases separated the two germline ends. The CDR3: CASSLRQGNLYEQYF. The CDR3 bases are TGTGCCAGCAGCTTAAGGCAGGGAAATCTCTACGAGCAGTACTTC.

The chain uses TRBV25-1 and TRBJ2-7; D is possibly TRBD2 (5 bases). Germline CDR1 MGHDK, CDR2 SYGVNS. There are 13 residues in the CDR3. V was clipped by 8 bases and J by 2 bases, with 13 bases between them. The CDR3 sequence is CASAPSYTYEQYF. In DNA form, the CDR3 reads TGTGCCAGCGCGCCTAGCTACACCTACGAGCAGTACTTC.

The rearrangement uses TRBV11-2 and TRBJ1-2, with D possibly TRBD1 on 5 matching bases. Trimming took 5 bases from V and 5 from J, leaving 15 bases between them. The CDR3 length is 14 residues. Germline CDR1 SGHAT, CDR2 FQNNGV. The CDR3 reads CASSPTGGGYGYTF. The CDR3 DNA reads TGTGCCAGCAGCCCAACAGGAGGAGGGTATGGCTACACCTTC.